The 14 T cell receptor beta chains given below trace back to one sample, sequenced in a study of hypomethylating agent response in myelodysplastic syndrome. Sequencing was performed with immunoSEQ multiplex PCR; in TCRdb, only in-frame clones are kept and a portion is missing. The repertoire holds under 3,500 clones, with 87% as singletons. Sequenced here: bone marrow, sampled before or after starting hypomethylating agent treatment for myelodysplastic syndrome (not recorded which). These receptors were taken from a human donor with myelodysplastic syndrome.

This clone was seen a handful of times. The chain has TRBV4-2 and TRBJ2-3, with D hard to call. Trimming shortened V by 7 bases and J by 5 bases, and 16 bases separated the two germline ends. CDR3 length: 14 amino acids. CDR1 LGHNA and CDR2 YNFKEQ come from the germline V gene. The CDR3 DNA reads as TGTGCCAGCACCATTAGTGAGATTGGAGATACGCAGTATTTT. Its translation: CASTISEIGDTQYF.

This clone was found a few times. The rearrangement links TRBV18 to TRBJ1-2; no definite D call. Deletions cut 1 base from V and 6 bases from J, with 9 bases between. Per the germline V gene, CDR1 is KGHSH and CDR2 is LQKENI. This CDR3 region has 13 residues. The CDR3 bases are TGTGCCAGCTCACCACAGGGAAGGCATGGCTACACCTTC. This codes for CASSPQGRHGYTF.

The chain employs TRBV6-6 and TRBJ2-1, with 7 bases identical to TRBD1. After removal of 6 bases from V and 8 bases from J, the junction contained 7 bases not matched to a gene. The CDR3 is made up of 13 amino acids. From germline, CDR1 is MNHNY and CDR2 SVGAGI (reference sequence). CDR3 bases: TGTGCCAGCAGACTTACAGGGGACGATGAGCAGTTCTTC. Its translation is CASRLTGDDEQFF.

The rearrangement uses TRBV9 and TRBJ2-5; D is undetermined. This CDR3 contains 11 residues. Germline loops: CDR1 SGDLS, CDR2 YYNGEE. V lost 3 bases to trimming and J lost 7 bases, with 7 bases between them. The DNA of the CDR3 is TGTGCCAGCAGCGACGGCGGGACCCAGTACTTC. As protein: CASSDGGTQYF. Drawing the rest from reference TRBV9 and TRBJ2-5, the complete variable domain is DSGVTQTPKHLITATGQRVTLRCSPRSGDLSVYWYQQSLDQGLQFLIQYYNGEERAKGNILERFSAQQFPDLHSELNLSSLELGDSALYFCASSDGGTQYFGPGTRLLVL.

The V call is TRBV10-3, the J call TRBJ2-3; 11 bases match TRBD1. The V segment lost 6 bases and the J segment 3 bases; nucleotides outside the gene matches: 8. The CDR3 runs 16 residues. The germline CDR1 and CDR2 sequences are ENHRY and SYGVKD. The CDR3 loop is CAISSPGTGGTDTQYF. The CDR3 nucleotides read TGTGCCATCAGCTCCCCCGGGACAGGGGGAACAGATACGCAGTATTTT.

V and J are TRBV7-9 and TRBJ2-2; tentative D call: TRBD1 (5 bases). The V end lost 1 base, the J end lost 4 bases, and 10 bases lay between the germline ends. The CDR3 contains 15 residues. CDR1 and CDR2 from the germline V gene are SEHNR and FQNEAQ (reference sequence). CDR3 sequence: CASSLGQGGTGELFF. The CDR3 DNA reads TGTGCCAGCAGCTTAGGTCAGGGTGGCACCGGGGAGCTGTTTTTT.

This chain uses TRBV2 with TRBJ2-1; no firm D call. The length of the CDR3 is 13 residues. Deletions cut 1 base from V and 7 bases from J, with 8 bases between. The V gene's germline CDR1 is SNHLY and CDR2 FYNNEI. CDR3 nucleotides: TGTGCCAGCAGTGAAGTTCGCGGTAATGAGCAGTTCTTC. It codes for CASSEVRGNEQFF. Combining the CDR3 with reference TRBV2 and TRBJ2-1 gives the whole variable domain EPEVTQTPSHQVTQMGQEVILRCVPISNHLYFYWYRQILGQKVEFLVSFYNNEISEKSEIFDDQFSVERPDGSNFTLKIRSTKLEDSAMYFCASSEVRGNEQFFGPGTRLTVL.

V usage is TRBV28 and J usage is TRBJ1-3; D gene uncertain. The CDR3 runs to 11 residues. With 7 bases removed from V and 1 base from J, the gap between germline ends came to 2 bases. Germline V gives CDR1 MDHEN, CDR2 SYDVKM. In DNA form, the CDR3 reads TGTGCCAGCACGTCTGGAAACACCATATATTTT. It is translated as CASTSGNTIYF.

CDR3 amino acids: CASSRQTSTDTQYF. The CDR3 nucleotides are TGTGCCAGTAGTAGGCAGACTAGCACAGATACGCAGTATTTT. This chain joins TRBV19 and TRBJ2-3; D is ambiguous. Looked up from germline, CDR1 is LNHDA and CDR2 is SQIVND (reference sequence). The V end lost 4 bases, the J end lost 0 bases, and 8 bases lay between the germline ends. The CDR3 length is 14 residues.

This clone was seen just once. The chain combines TRBV11-3 with TRBJ2-1; 9 nucleotides align to TRBD1. Germline CDR1 SGHNT, CDR2 YENEEA. The CDR3 extends over 14 amino acids. The ends lost 4 bases at V and 6 bases at J; junction bases unmatched: 4. The CDR3 loop reads CASSSGTGFNEQFF. CDR3 sequence (DNA): TGTGCCAGCAGCTCCGGGACAGGGTTCAATGAGCAGTTCTTC.

The chain has TRBV4-1 and TRBJ1-3, with D unresolved. The V and J ends lost 1 base and 0 bases respectively, with 4 bases between them. This CDR3 has 14 residues. Germline CDR1 and CDR2: MGHRA and YSYEKL. This CDR3 reads CASSQAISGNTIYF. The CDR3 region has the DNA TGCGCCAGCAGCCAAGCTATCTCTGGAAACACCATATATTTT.

The J gene is TRBJ2-7, the V gene TRBV7-2; tentative D call: TRBD2 (6 bases). This CDR3 has 14 amino acids. V gave up 0 bases and J gave up 2 bases, with 8 bases separating them. Looked up from germline, CDR1 is SGHTA and CDR2 is FQGNSA. The CDR3 DNA follows: TGTGCCAGCAGCTTAGCGGGAGGTCCCTACGAGCAGTACTTC. It is translated as CASSLAGGPYEQYF.

J is TRBJ2-7 and V is TRBV11-3; D may match TRBD1 or TRBD2 (8 bases each). The CDR3 has 16 residues. V gave up 5 bases and J gave up 3 bases, with 20 bases separating them. Germline V gives CDR1 SGHNT, CDR2 YENEEA. The chain's CDR3 is CASSPGGGGRLYEQYF. As DNA, the CDR3 is TGTGCCAGCAGCCCAGGGGGCGGGGGGCGACTCTACGAGCAGTACTTC.

This chain uses TRBV7-2 with TRBJ2-7; tentative D call: TRBD1 (6 bases). Germline V gene lookup returns CDR1 SGHTA and CDR2 FQGNSA. The length of the CDR3 is 12 residues. V was clipped by 4 bases and J by 7 bases, with 11 bases between them. The CDR3 is CASSSQGLEQYF. In DNA form, the CDR3 reads TGTGCCAGCAGCTCACAGGGATTAGAGCAGTACTTC. Drawing the rest from reference TRBV7-2 and TRBJ2-7, the complete variable domain is GAGVSQSPSNKVTEKGKDVELRCDPISGHTALYWYRQSLGQGLEFLIYFQGNSAPDKSGLPSDRFSAERTGGSVSTLTIQRTQQEDSAVYLCASSSQGLEQYFGPGTRLTVT.